This TCR beta chain was captured by sequencing in a study of T-cell reconstitution after alpha-beta-depleted transplantation in children (dated by TCRdb to the mid-2010s). Background on the whole study: Using TCR repertoire profiling, the study quantitatively followed how T-cell immune reconstitution unfolded in children after TCRalphabeta/CD19-depleted allogeneic hematopoietic cell transplantation.

In regard to this clonotype: The target of this receptor is not known. No base quality information exists; no much larger clone differs at one position.

The CDR3, from cysteine to phenylalanine, totals 14 residues. Of the read, only the CDR3 DNA is kept; its 42 bases are in frame from base 1. Reading the germline V gene gives CDR1 SGHRS and CDR2 YFSETQ. Trimming costs V 4 bases and J 2 bases, and their ends lie 12 bases apart. Library preparation employed PCR. Data came from an Illumina HiSeq 2500. TCR library preparation used molecular barcoding, with unique molecular identifiers applied to normalize quantification of the TCRbeta repertoire. TCRdb applied fastp at Q25 and MiXCR to the public reads, then kept only in-frame beta chains. CDR3 protein duplicates are merged, each entry listing the most common genes and DNA. In all, the sample holds 490,000 or so distinct CDR3 sequences, and roughly an eighth of those were seen once. Clones ranked in the top ten supply around 6.1% of the sample.

The rearrangement joined TRBV5-1 to TRBJ2-5; a tentative D match to TRBD1 spans 6 bases. The TCR comes from a human donor who donated a stem cell graft to a child with combined immunodeficiency. Sequencing used PBMCs from the stem cell graft donor, obtained from the stem cell graft. The CDR3 loop reads CASSHRQVQETQYF. At the DNA level, the sequence is TGCGCCAGCAGCCACCGACAGGTTCAAGAGACCCAGTACTTC.